The T cell receptor beta chain described here comes from a study of blood T cell repertoires in COVID-19. Trimming pared 4 bases from V and 7 bases from J, leaving 7 bases between. The CDR3 consists of 11 residues. From germline, CDR1 is SGHAT and CDR2 FQNNGV. Generated by immunoSEQ multiplex PCR, the TCRdb table keeps only in-frame clones and is missing some. This table holds approximately 60,000 clones, roughly three quarters found once. This clone came up once. The source is a woman of 80 years or more with active or convalescent COVID-19. This chain connects TRBV11-2 to TRBJ1-1; D not certain. Specimen: peripheral blood. CDR3 residues: CASSSWLEAFF. As DNA, the CDR3 is TGTGCCAGCAGCTCTTGGCTTGAAGCTTTCTTT.